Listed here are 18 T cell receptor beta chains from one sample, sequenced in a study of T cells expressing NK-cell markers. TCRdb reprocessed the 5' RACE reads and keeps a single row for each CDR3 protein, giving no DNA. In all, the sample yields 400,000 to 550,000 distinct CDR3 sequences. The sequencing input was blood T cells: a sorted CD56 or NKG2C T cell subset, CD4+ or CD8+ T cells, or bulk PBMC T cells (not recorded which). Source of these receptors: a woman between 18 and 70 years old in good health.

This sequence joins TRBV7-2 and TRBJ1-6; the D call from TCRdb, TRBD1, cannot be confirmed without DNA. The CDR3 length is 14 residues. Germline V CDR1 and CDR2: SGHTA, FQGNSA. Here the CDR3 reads CASSSGQSNSPLHF. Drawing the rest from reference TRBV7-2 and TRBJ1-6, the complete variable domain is GAGVSQSPSNKVTEKGKDVELRCDPISGHTALYWYRQSLGQGLEFLIYFQGNSAPDKSGLPSDRFSAERTGGSVSTLTIQRTQQEDSAVYLCASSSGQSNSPLHFGNGTRLTVT.

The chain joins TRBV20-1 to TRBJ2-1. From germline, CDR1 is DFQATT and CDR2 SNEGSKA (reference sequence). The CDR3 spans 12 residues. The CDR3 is CSARPVMAEQFF.

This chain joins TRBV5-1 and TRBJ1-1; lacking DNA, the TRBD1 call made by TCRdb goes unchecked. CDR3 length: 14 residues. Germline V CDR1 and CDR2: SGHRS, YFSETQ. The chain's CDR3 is CASSLRDMNTEAFF.

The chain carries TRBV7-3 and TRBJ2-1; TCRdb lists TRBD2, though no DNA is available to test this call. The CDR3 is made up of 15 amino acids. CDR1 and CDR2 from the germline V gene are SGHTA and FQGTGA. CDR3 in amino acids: CASSLLAGGWNEQFF.

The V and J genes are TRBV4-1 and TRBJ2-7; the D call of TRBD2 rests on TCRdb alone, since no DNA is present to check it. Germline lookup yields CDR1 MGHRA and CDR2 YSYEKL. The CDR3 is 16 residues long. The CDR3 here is CASSQATSGLSYEQYF.

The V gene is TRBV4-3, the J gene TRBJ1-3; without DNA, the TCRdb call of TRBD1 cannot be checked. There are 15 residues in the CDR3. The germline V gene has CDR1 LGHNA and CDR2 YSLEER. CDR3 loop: CASSSVGGWGNTIYF.

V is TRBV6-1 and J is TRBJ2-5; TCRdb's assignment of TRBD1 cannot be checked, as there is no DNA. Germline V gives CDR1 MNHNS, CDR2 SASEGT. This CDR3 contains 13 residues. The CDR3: CATGRGVQETQYF.

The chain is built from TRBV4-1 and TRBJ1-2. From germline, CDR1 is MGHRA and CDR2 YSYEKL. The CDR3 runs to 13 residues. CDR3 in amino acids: CASSEAENYGYTF.

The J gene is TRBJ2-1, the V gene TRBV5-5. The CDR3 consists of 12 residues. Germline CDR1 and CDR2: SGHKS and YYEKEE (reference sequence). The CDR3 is CASSLPLGEQFF. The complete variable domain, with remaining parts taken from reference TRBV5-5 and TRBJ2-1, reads DAGVTQSPTHLIKTRGQQVTLRCSPISGHKSVSWYQQVLGQGPQFIFQYYEKEERGRGNFPDRFSARQFPNYSSELNVNALLLGDSALYLCASSLPLGEQFFGPGTRLTVL.

The CDR3 region is CASSSQAGGLSNEQFF. This rearrangement joins TRBV14 to TRBJ2-1; TCRdb reports TRBD2, a call that lacks DNA to check it against. This CDR3 has 16 amino acids. Germline V gives CDR1 SGHDN, CDR2 FVKESK.

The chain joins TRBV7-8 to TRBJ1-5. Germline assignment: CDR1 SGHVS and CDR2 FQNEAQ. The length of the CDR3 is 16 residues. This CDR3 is CASSLRQDGFNQPQHF.

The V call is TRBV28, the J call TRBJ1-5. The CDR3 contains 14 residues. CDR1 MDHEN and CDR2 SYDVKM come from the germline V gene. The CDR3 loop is CATKGIISNQPQHF.

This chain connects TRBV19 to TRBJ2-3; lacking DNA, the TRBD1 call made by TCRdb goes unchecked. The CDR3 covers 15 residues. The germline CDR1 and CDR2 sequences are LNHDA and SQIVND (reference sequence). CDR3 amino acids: CASSNRQDYTDTQYF.

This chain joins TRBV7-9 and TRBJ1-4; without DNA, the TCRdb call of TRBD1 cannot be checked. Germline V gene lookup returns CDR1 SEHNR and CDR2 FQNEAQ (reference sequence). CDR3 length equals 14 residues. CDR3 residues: CASSQGVGNEKLFF.

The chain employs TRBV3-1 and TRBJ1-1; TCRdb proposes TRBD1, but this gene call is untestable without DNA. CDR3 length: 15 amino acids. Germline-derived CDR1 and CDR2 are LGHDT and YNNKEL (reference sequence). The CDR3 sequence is CASSQDSPDRGRAFF.

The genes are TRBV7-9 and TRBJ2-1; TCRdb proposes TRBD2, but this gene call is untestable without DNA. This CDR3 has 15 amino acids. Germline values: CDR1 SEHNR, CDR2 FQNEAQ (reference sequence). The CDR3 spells CAIGDSPGRNNEQFF.

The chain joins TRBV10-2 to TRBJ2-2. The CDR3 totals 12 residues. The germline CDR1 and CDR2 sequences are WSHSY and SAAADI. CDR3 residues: CASSGVLGELFF.

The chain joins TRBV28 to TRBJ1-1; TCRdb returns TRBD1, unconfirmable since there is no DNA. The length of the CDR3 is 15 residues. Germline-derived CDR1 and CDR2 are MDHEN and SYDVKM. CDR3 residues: CASSFGGLRGTEAFF.